This TCR beta chain was retrieved from a study of blood T cell repertoires in COVID-19. Study-wide background: The samples span acute and convalescent COVID-19 from the United States, Italy and Spain. Sources were T cells, B-cell-depleted T cells, or PBMCs; the material itself was cDNA or gDNA.

CDR3 size: 14 residues. From germline, CDR1 is SGHNT and CDR2 YENEEA. V was cut by 1 base and J by 5 bases, with 9 bases left in between. In the study's own analysis: Amplification with reference gene primers provided the estimates of nucleated cell counts. Profiled with immunoSEQ multiplex PCR; TCRdb holds only in-frame clones, not every one. V and J calls and clone size come straight from that table; D and trimming were deduced from the DNA. The sample lists roughly 35,000 clones, about nine tenths occurring once. The rearrangement uses TRBV11-3 and TRBJ2-1; D unresolved. The source is a man between 50 and 59 years old with active or convalescent COVID-19. The sample comprised peripheral blood. The CDR3 protein is CASSLGPENNEQFF. As DNA, the CDR3 is TGTGCCAGCAGCTTAGGGCCGGAGAACAATGAGCAGTTCTTC. Looking up the rest from reference TRBV11-3 and TRBJ2-1 gives the full variable domain: EAGVVQSPRYKIIEKKQPVAFWCNPISGHNTLYWYLQNLGQGPELLIRYENEEAVDDSQLPKDRFSAERLKGVDSTLKIQPAELGDSAVYLCASSLGPENNEQFFGPGTRLTVL.